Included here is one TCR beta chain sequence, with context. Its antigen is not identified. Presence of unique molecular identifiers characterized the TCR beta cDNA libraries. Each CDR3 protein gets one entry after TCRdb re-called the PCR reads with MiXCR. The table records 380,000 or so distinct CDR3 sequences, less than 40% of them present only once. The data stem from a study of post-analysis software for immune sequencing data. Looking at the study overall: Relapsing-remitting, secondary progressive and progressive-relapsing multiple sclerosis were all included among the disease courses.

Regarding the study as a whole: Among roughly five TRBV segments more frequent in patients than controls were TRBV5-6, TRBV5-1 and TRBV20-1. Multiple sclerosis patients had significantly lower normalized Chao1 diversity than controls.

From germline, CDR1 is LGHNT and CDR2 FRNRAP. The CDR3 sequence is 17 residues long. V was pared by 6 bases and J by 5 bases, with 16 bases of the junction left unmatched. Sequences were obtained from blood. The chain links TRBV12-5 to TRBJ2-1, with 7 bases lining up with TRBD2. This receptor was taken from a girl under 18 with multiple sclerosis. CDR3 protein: CASGHPLMVGGNNEQFF. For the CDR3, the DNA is TGTGCTAGTGGACACCCCCTGATGGTGGGGGGGAACAATGAGCAGTTCTTC.